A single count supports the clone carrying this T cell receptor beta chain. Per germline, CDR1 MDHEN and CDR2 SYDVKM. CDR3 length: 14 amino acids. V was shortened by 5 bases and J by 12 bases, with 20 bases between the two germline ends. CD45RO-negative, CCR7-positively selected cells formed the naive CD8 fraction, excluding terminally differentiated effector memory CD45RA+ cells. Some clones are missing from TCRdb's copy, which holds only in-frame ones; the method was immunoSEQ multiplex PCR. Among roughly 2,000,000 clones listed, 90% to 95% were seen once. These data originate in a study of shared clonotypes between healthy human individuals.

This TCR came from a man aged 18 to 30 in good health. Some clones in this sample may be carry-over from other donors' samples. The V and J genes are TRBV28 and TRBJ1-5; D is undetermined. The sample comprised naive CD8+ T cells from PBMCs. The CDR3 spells CASSIFRAHPVQHF. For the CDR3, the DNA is TGTGCCAGCAGTATATTCCGGGCCCACCCGGTCCAGCATTTT.